Given below is one T cell receptor (beta chain) in context. Its antigen is unidentified. This record belongs to a study of graft-versus-host responses after intestinal transplantation. Regarding the study as a whole: When patients had graft-donor T cell macrochimerism, their allografts held high graft-versus-host to host-versus-graft clonal ratios. Early after transplant, HvG clones declined as circulating GvH clones peaked.

The CDR3 contains 14 residues. V was clipped by 7 bases and J by 3 bases, with 12 bases between them. Germline lookup yields CDR1 MDHEN and CDR2 SYDVKM. The method was immunoSEQ multiplex PCR; TCRdb's version includes in-frame clones alone and lacks a portion of them. In the table there are 45,000 or so clones, about 91% of which are singletons. The chain joins TRBV28 to TRBJ1-4, with D perhaps matching TRBD1 (5 bases). This TCR was sampled from a human patient who received an intestinal transplant, so some T cells may come from the graft donor. Sequenced here: PBMCs, sampled 524 days after transplant. CDR3 amino acids: CASKLRVANEKLFF. Here the CDR3 DNA reads TGTGCCAGCAAACTCAGGGTTGCTAATGAAAAACTGTTTTTT.